These T cell receptor beta chains were read from a single sample in a study of early T cells in non-severe SARS-CoV-2 infection. TCRdb itself ran the 5' RACE reads through MiXCR, one entry per CDR3 protein. This sample has 80,000 to 95,000 distinct CDR3 sequences, with approximately 15% found just once. Sequencing used whole blood, obtained at baseline. The receptors originated from an adult who was a healthcare worker with PCR-confirmed SARS-CoV-2 infection or an uninfected control (not recorded which). Each CDR3 is given with its conserved first and last residue. A D gene is named only where the DNA matches it firmly. The listing skips clone size in some rows; elsewhere it reads once, few, many or a size class.

>TRBV3-1|TRBD2|.|TRBJ2-2
TGTGCCAGCAGCCACGGACTAGCGGGAGGAGGTGGCACCGGGGAGCTGTTTTTT
CASSHGLAGGGGTGELFF
>TRBV9|TRBD2|.|TRBJ2-5
TGTGCCAGCAGCGAATCCGGGACTAGGGGCGAGACCCAGTACTTC
CASSESGTRGETQYF
>TRBV12-3/TRBV12-4|.|.|TRBJ1-1
TGTGCCAGCAGTAGGGCTGGGGGGGAACTTTTCTTT
CASSRAGGELFF
>TRBV4-3|.|.|TRBJ1-3
TGCGCCAGCAGCCCACAGGCCGTTCTCTCTGGAAACACCATATATTTT
CASSPQAVLSGNTIYF
>TRBV9|TRBD2|.|TRBJ2-1
TGTGCCAGCAGCCCGACTAGCGGTCACAATGAGCAGTTCTTC
CASSPTSGHNEQFF
>TRBV12-3/TRBV12-4|.|.|TRBJ1-2
TGTGCCAGTACACACGGAGGGGCAGCCGAGGTTGTAACCTTC
CASTHGGAAEVVTF
>TRBV20-1|.|many|TRBJ2-1
TGCAGTGCCCCAGGTCAGGGCTACAATGAGCAGTTCTTC
CSAPGQGYNEQFF
>TRBV6-6|.|few|TRBJ1-5
TGTGCCAGCAGGGTAGGGGACAATCAGCCCCAGCATTTT
CASRVGDNQPQHF
>TRBV27|TRBD2|.|TRBJ2-5
TGTGCCAGCAGTTTGAGCGGGGGGTACCAAGAGACCCAGTACTTC
CASSLSGGYQETQYF
>TRBV11-3|TRBD1|.|TRBJ1-4
TGTGCCAGCAGTTCCGGGACAGGGGCTAATGAAAAACTGTTTTTT
CASSSGTGANEKLFF
>TRBV7-8|.|few|TRBJ2-7
TGTGCCAGCAGCTTAGATCTCGCCGAGCAGAGCGAGCAGTACTTC
CASSLDLAEQSEQYF
>TRBV12-3/TRBV12-4|TRBD1|many|TRBJ2-2
TGTGCCAGCAGGCCCTGGGGACAGGGGCCCACCGGGGAGCTGTTTTTT
CASRPWGQGPTGELFF
>TRBV5-1|.|few|TRBJ1-2
TGCGCCAGCAGAAGTGGTGAATATAACTATGGCTACACCTTC
CASRSGEYNYGYTF
>TRBV3-1|TRBD2|many|TRBJ2-7
TGTGCCAGCAGCCAAGAGTTGGGACTAGCGGGGGACTACGAGCAGTACTTC
CASSQELGLAGDYEQYF
>TRBV4-1|.|few|TRBJ2-4
TGCGCCAGCAGCCAAGAGACGCAGGGGTCCAAAAACATTCAGTACTTC
CASSQETQGSKNIQYF
>TRBV7-9|.|.|TRBJ2-1
TGTGCCAGCAGCTTAAATGGAGGGTACAATGAGCAGTTCTTC
CASSLNGGYNEQFF